The entry below describes one T cell receptor (beta chain). Its antigen remains unidentified. The study ran its PCR with 60 Vbeta and 13 Jbeta primers. Clones were sequenced by immunoSEQ multiplex PCR, and TCRdb holds only the in-frame ones, with some missing. Altogether 68,000 or so clones are present, about four fifths being singletons, with the ten largest covering about 4.5%. This record comes from a study of cytomegalovirus exposure and HLA in healthy donors. Study findings and constraints: An analysis was carried out at a later point. It showed that HLA-associated TCR beta chains were more clonally expanded than equally common non-associated chains.

Germline V CDR1 and CDR2: MGHRA, YSYEKL. This CDR3 is built from 14 residues. V shed 0 bases and J shed 6 bases, with 11 bases lying between them. The sequenced sample was PBMCs. V gene TRBV4-1 combines with J gene TRBJ1-2, with a tentative D call TRBD1 (6 bases). The clonotype comes from a woman aged 25 to 45 in good health and CMV-seronegative. The CDR3 nucleotides are TGCGCCAGCAGCCAAGATGGGGGCCTCAATGGCTACACCTTC. Amino acid sequence: CASSQDGGLNGYTF.